This T cell receptor beta chain was recovered during a study of blood T cell repertoires in COVID-19 (dated by TCRdb to the early 2020s). Background for the entire study: The collaborator samples originated in the United States, Italy and Spain and spanned the acute and convalescent phases of COVID-19. The prospective study material was composed of cDNA or gDNA derived from T cells, B-cell-depleted T cells, or PBMCs. Deeply sampled blood TCRbeta repertoires from subjects exposed to, actively infected with, or recovered from COVID-19 were included in the dataset. The repertoires were made available in a free public database intended to serve as a resource for research on the immune response to SARS-CoV-2. Samples came from the ongoing ImmuneRACE study (first 160 participants) plus 1,254 subjects from 6 global collaborators. Sample metadata almost always included a de-identified subject ID, COVID-19 status, age in years and sex. Where available, HLA class I and class II types were obtained from metadata supplied by the sample provider rather than from assay-based typing. Beyond this particular receptor, the publication reports: The amount of clinical and demographic metadata varied by source and participant and was provided uncurated.

V was cut back by 2 bases and J by 6 bases, leaving a gap of 13 bases between them. The CDR3 runs 13 amino acids, cysteine and phenylalanine included. The retained sequence is limited to the CDR3, 39 bases, with the frame set at the first base. CDR1 and CDR2 were assigned from the germline V gene (reference sequence) as GTSNPN and SVGIG. One collaborating source in Seattle enrolled patients while the patients were actively infected and followed the patients over time throughout the course of disease. Whole blood was collected in K2EDTA tubes by collaborating institutions according to the institutions' own protocols. For TCRbeta analysis, collaborator samples were shipped as frozen whole blood, as isolated PBMCs, or as DNA extracted from either sample type. TCRbeta CDR3 regions were amplified from genomic DNA using the immunoSEQ Assay, a bias-controlled multiplex PCR. Under the source paper's analysis protocol: Within the assay, amplification of reference gene primers was used to estimate how many nucleated cells each sample contained. To quantify the absolute abundance of each unique TCRbeta CDR3 rearrangement, sequence reads were collapsed and filtered. For each sample, productive Simpson clonality was calculated by taking the square root of Simpson's diversity index across productive rearrangements. In TCRdb, the immuneACCESS table is reduced to in-frame sequences with V and J assigned. These tables do not hold every clone; where another copy was compared, an unresolved V gene accounts for under half, and the others remain unexplained. Clone size and the V and J calls come from that table; the DNA yielded D and trimming. The table for this sample lists 400,000 or so clones; about 89% of them were counted only once. The top ten clones comprise about 1.6% of the sample.

On this clone: The antigen it recognizes is unknown. No base-level quality is on record; no much larger clone is a single base apart.

The sample taken for sequencing was peripheral blood. This clonotype was sampled from a middle-aged woman with COVID-19, enrolled during active disease. The V and J genes are TRBV30 and TRBJ1-1; the best D guess is TRBD1, with 5 bases matching. The CDR3 has the sequence CAWSHDPGAEAFF. In nucleotide form, the sequence is TGTGCCTGGAGTCACGACCCGGGGGCTGAAGCTTTCTTT.